This entry describes one TCR beta chain. Its specificity is not known. TCRdb reprocessed the 5' RACE reads with MiXCR, giving one entry per CDR3 protein. The top ten clones hold around 13% of a sample with hundreds of thousands of distinct CDR3 sequences, roughly 17% of them seen once. This sample is drawn from a study of T-cell memory formation after mild COVID-19. The CDR3 is 17 amino acids. The germline V gene has CDR1 DFQATT and CDR2 SNEGSKA (reference sequence). Losses at the gene ends were 7 bases for V and 5 bases for J; bases not matched to a gene: 22. Overall study findings and caveats: CM and EM subsets held most contracting CD4+ clones; EMRA held CD8+ ones.

This TCR came from an adult woman who had mild COVID-19 (a few samples of this study predate the infection). Cell type and time point are not known. The source material was PBMCs or a T cell subset sorted from them (not recorded which). J is TRBJ2-7 and V is TRBV20-1; 8 nucleotides agree with TRBD1. The CDR3 nucleotides read TGCAGTGGTATCGACAGGGGCCGAACTTTAATGATTGACGAGCAGTACTTC. It codes for CSGIDRGRTLMIDEQYF.